This TCR beta chain was documented in a study of somatic mutations in cytotoxic T cells in rheumatoid arthritis. The CDR3 is 14 amino acids. V lost 4 bases and J 6 bases, leaving 14 bases between the germline ends. Germline V CDR1 and CDR2: SGHTS, YDEGEE. Clones were sequenced by immunoSEQ multiplex PCR, and TCRdb holds only the in-frame ones, with some missing. The repertoire has 15,000 to 25,000 clones, more than 65% of them found once; the top ten carry roughly a tenth. Findings and caveats of the study: Unlike healthy controls, rheumatoid arthritis patients had CD8+ clonality that increased with age.

Healthy control subjects consisted of blood donors (median age 56 years, range roughly 20-75; 55% female). A word on this clone: Its antigen is unknown.

Sequences were obtained from CD8+ T cells sorted from blood. The TCR sequence derives from a woman aged 50 to 60 in good health. V and J are TRBV5-8 and TRBJ2-1; TRBD2 might be the D (6 bases). The CDR3 loop is CASSIRLGANEQFF. The CDR3 bases are TGTGCCAGCAGCATACGACTAGGGGCCAATGAGCAGTTCTTC.